The rows below give T cell receptor beta chains drawn from one sample of a study of sequential checkpoint blockade in melanoma. Data came from immunoSEQ multiplex PCR; TCRdb stores just in-frame clones and leaves some out. Among some 11,000 clones listed, about 80% were seen once. Sequencing was performed on CD8+ T cells sorted from blood (inferred from file names), taken from a patient given nivolumab and ipilimumab in sequence. The receptors were sampled from a human donor with melanoma. Each CDR3 is given with its conserved first and last residue. The D gene is left open where the match is weak. The size of a clone is reported for some rows only, either as once, few or many, or as a class for expanded clones.

>TRBV5-1|medium-sized|-|TRBJ2-7
TGCGCCAGCAGCTTTGGGAGTTACAGCTCCTACGAGCAGTACTTC
CASSFGSYSSYEQYF
>TRBV18|-|-|TRBJ1-2
TGTGCCAGCTCACCCCCAGGGGTGGCCTATGGCTACACCTTC
CASSPPGVAYGYTF
>TRBV6-4|-|TRBD1|TRBJ2-3
TGTGCCAGCAGTGACGGACAGGGGAGCACAGATACGCAGTATTTT
CASSDGQGSTDTQYF
>TRBV14|-|TRBD1|TRBJ2-5
TGTGCCAGCAGCCAAGGCCAAACTTGGACAGGGGGAAGCCCCCAAGAGACCCAGTACTTC
CASSQGQTWTGGSPQETQYF
>TRBV7-9|-|-|TRBJ2-7
TGTGCCAGCAGCTTAGCAGAGAACGAGCAGTACTTC
CASSLAENEQYF
>TRBV30|-|-|TRBJ1-1
TGTGCCTGGAGTTTCAGGGGTGAAGCTTTCTTT
CAWSFRGEAFF
>TRBV19|-|TRBD2|TRBJ2-1
TGTGCCAGTAGTATAGATTTAGCGGGAGGGTTTCGCCACAATGAGCAGTTCTTC
CASSIDLAGGFRHNEQFF
>TRBV4-2|few|TRBD2|TRBJ2-7
TGTGCCAGCAGCCAAGTTTCGTGGGCGGGGGGCTACGAGCAGTACTTC
CASSQVSWAGGYEQYF
>TRBV19|-|TRBD2|TRBJ2-1
TGTGCCATCAGGTTAGCGGGGGGTAATGAGCAGTTCTTC
CAIRLAGGNEQFF
>TRBV21-1|-|-|TRBJ2-1
TGTGCCAGCAGCCCGACCCGAAGCGGGGGGAGGTTTGGGTCCTACAATGAGCAGTTCTTC
CASSPTRSGGRFGSYNEQFF
>TRBV4-1|-|TRBD1|TRBJ2-7
TGCGCCAGCAGCCAAGTAGTTCTGCAGGGGGCGGTAGACGAGCAGTACTTC
CASSQVVLQGAVDEQYF
>TRBV6-4|-|TRBD2|TRBJ2-1
TGTGCCAGCAGTGACACAGCGGGAGGGTACAATGAGCAGTTCTTC
CASSDTAGGYNEQFF
>TRBV29-1|-|TRBD1|TRBJ1-2
TGCAGCGTGTTGACAGGGGTCTATGGCTACACCTTC
CSVLTGVYGYTF
>TRBV6-1|few|TRBD2|TRBJ2-3
TGTGCCAGCAGTGCCGTGACTAGCGGGAGTGGCACAGATACGCAGTATTTT
CASSAVTSGSGTDTQYF
>TRBV14|-|TRBD2|TRBJ2-1
TGTGCCAGCAGCCAAGATTACACGGGGGGACCCTACAATGAGCAGTTCTTC
CASSQDYTGGPYNEQFF
>TRBV21-1|-|-|TRBJ1-1
TGTGCCAGCAGCAAATCCAGGGTGTTGGGCACTGAAGCTTTCTTT
CASSKSRVLGTEAFF
>TRBV10-3|-|-|TRBJ2-7
TGTGCCCCGTTCCAGCGGGTCTACGAGCAGTACTTC
CAPFQRVYEQYF
>TRBV5-4|-|TRBD1|TRBJ1-2
TGTGCCAGCAGCCAAGATTTGGGACAGGACTTCTATGGCTACACCTTC
CASSQDLGQDFYGYTF
>TRBV27|-|-|TRBJ2-2
TGTGCCAGCAGCCCGCCCCGGACTTGGAACACCGGGGAGCTGTTTTTT
CASSPPRTWNTGELFF
>TRBV7-9|-|-|TRBJ2-3
TGTGCCAGCAGCTTAGCGGGGGGACCCACAGATACGCAGTATTTT
CASSLAGGPTDTQYF
>TRBV4-2|few|TRBD1|TRBJ2-7
TGTGCCAGCAGCTTGTTGGGGACAGGGACCTACGAGCAGTACTTC
CASSLLGTGTYEQYF
>TRBV4-1|-|-|TRBJ2-7
TGCGCCAGCAGCCAAGAGGCGGGTTACGAGCAGTACTTC
CASSQEAGYEQYF
>TRBV28|-|TRBD1|TRBJ2-6
TGTGCCAGCAGAACAGGGGACTCTGGGGCCAACGTCCTGACTTTC
CASRTGDSGANVLTF
>TRBV5-1|-|TRBD2|TRBJ2-1
TGCGCCAGCAGCTATGATAGCGGGGGGGCCTATGAGCAGTTCTTC
CASSYDSGGAYEQFF
>TRBV29-1|-|-|TRBJ2-1
TGCAGCGCCGGATCAGGGGACCACAATGAGCAGTTCTTC
CSAGSGDHNEQFF
>TRBV2|-|TRBD1|TRBJ1-2
TGTGCCAGCAGTGGGTGGCAGGGGGCTTACTATGGCTACACCTTC
CASSGWQGAYYGYTF
>TRBV30|-|TRBD2|TRBJ2-7
TGTGCCCACCGGTCCAGCGGGGGCTACGAGCAGTACTTC
CAHRSSGGYEQYF
>TRBV27|-|-|TRBJ1-6
TGTGCCAGCAGTCCTTCCTTTGGGAGGGGGGGAGATAGTTCACCCCTCCACTTT
CASSPSFGRGGDSSPLHF
>TRBV19|-|-|TRBJ1-5
TGTGCCAGTAGTATGGCCAGATATAGCAATCAGCCCCAGCATTTT
CASSMARYSNQPQHF
>TRBV11-3|-|TRBD1|TRBJ2-1
TGTGCCAGCAGCCATCTCCTTGGACAGGGGGCCAGGAATGAGCAGTTCTTC
CASSHLLGQGARNEQFF
>TRBV2|-|TRBD2|TRBJ2-1
TGTGCCAGCAGGGACGTAGGACTAGCGGGAGGGTATGAGCAGTTCTTC
CASRDVGLAGGYEQFF
>TRBV10-3|-|-|TRBJ2-1
TGTGCCATCAGTGAGTCCGGGACAAACTACAATGAGCAGTTCTTC
CAISESGTNYNEQFF
>TRBV7-6|-|TRBD1|TRBJ1-2
TGTGCCAGCAGCGGGAGGGACAGGCGTTATGGCTACACCTTC
CASSGRDRRYGYTF
>TRBV4-3|-|-|TRBJ2-1
TGCGCCAGCAGCCAGGGAGCCCCCAATGAGCAGTTCTTC
CASSQGAPNEQFF
>TRBV9|few|TRBD1|TRBJ1-6
TGTGCCAGCAGCGTAGGGACAGGGAACTATAATTCACCCCTCCACTTT
CASSVGTGNYNSPLHF
>TRBV19|-|TRBD1|TRBJ2-3
TGTGCCAGTAGTGCTAACAGGGGCTCTAGCACAGATACGCAGTATTTT
CASSANRGSSTDTQYF
>TRBV25-1|-|TRBD1|TRBJ2-7
TGTGCCAGCAGTGGACAGGGGGCGAAGGTCGAGCAGTACTTC
CASSGQGAKVEQYF
>TRBV27|-|-|TRBJ1-1
TGTGCCAGCAGGACTCGACAGAGTCAATTGAACACTGAAGCTTTCTTT
CASRTRQSQLNTEAFF
>TRBV2|-|-|TRBJ2-7
TGTGCCAGCAGTGGATACCCAACAGGTACACCCTACGAGCAGTACTTC
CASSGYPTGTPYEQYF
>TRBV9|few|-|TRBJ2-3
TGTGCCAGCAGCTCTCGACTCACAGATACGCAGTATTTT
CASSSRLTDTQYF
>TRBV11-3|-|TRBD2|TRBJ2-3
TGTGCCAGCAGCTTAGCTGAGCGGGGGGGAGATACGCAGTATTTT
CASSLAERGGDTQYF
>TRBV9|-|TRBD1|TRBJ2-7
TGTGCCAGCAGCGCGATGGACGTGCCAGGGGGCGAGCAGTACTTC
CASSAMDVPGGEQYF
>TRBV6-4|-|TRBD2|TRBJ2-1
TGTGCCAGCAGTGAACTAGCGGGAGCCTACAATGAGCAGTTCTTC
CASSELAGAYNEQFF